This entry lists 28 T cell receptor beta chains sequenced from one sample in a study of blood T cells in healthy people across ages. Next came a second PCR, run for roughly 6 to 11 cycles, which used a sample-barcoded 5' primer along with a J-beta primer mix. TCRdb re-derived calls from the 5' RACE reads in MiXCR, one entry per CDR3 protein. Among 900,000 to 950,000 distinct CDR3 sequences listed, 25% to 35% were seen once. This sample was also put to use in a study of T cells of mothers and their children.

The sample comprised blood. These receptors were obtained from a woman aged 35 to 49 in good health.

The rearrangement links TRBV6-6 to TRBJ2-7, with TRBD2 matching over 9 bases. The V gene end was trimmed by 5 bases and the J gene end by 3 bases; junction bases not matched to a gene: 5. From germline, CDR1 is MNHNY and CDR2 SVGAGI (reference sequence). This CDR3 comprises 14 residues. Written as DNA, the CDR3 is TGTGCCAGCAGTGCGGCGGGGGGGAACTACGAGCAGTACTTC. Protein product: CASSAAGGNYEQYF.

V and J are TRBV18 and TRBJ2-4, with D possibly matching TRBD2 (6 bases). The CDR3 is 14 amino acids. The germline V and J ends were trimmed by 0 bases and 6 bases, with 9 bases remaining between them. Germline lookup yields CDR1 KGHSH and CDR2 LQKENI. This CDR3 is CASSPPGRGNIQYF. CDR3 nucleotides: TGTGCCAGCTCACCACCCGGGCGGGGAAACATTCAGTACTTC.

On this clonotype: This may arise from a read error, as a much more abundant clone is one base away. J is TRBJ2-3 and V is TRBV27; tentatively, D is TRBD1 (5 bases). The germline V gene has CDR1 MNHEY and CDR2 SMNVEV (reference sequence). The CDR3 is made up of 14 amino acids. CDR3 amino acids: CASSLGPNTGTQYF. CDR3 DNA sequence: TGTGCCAGCAGTTTAGGGCCAAATACAGGTACGCAGTATTTT.

On this clonotype: A much larger clone lies a single base off, so this may be a read error. The chain is built from TRBV20-1 and TRBJ2-5; D is unresolved. Trimming removed 3 bases at V and 2 bases at J, with 13 bases between. The germline V gene has CDR1 DFQATT and CDR2 SNEGSKA (reference sequence). The CDR3 contains 14 residues. The DNA of the CDR3 is TGCAGTGCTAGTAGGGTCAGTCTTCAAGAGACCCAGTACTTC. Amino acids: CSASRVSLQETQYF.

The V call is TRBV5-4, the J call TRBJ2-3, with D possibly matching TRBD2 (7 bases). V lost 3 bases, J lost 0 bases, and 23 bases lay in between. The CDR3 extends over 19 amino acids. Germline CDR1 reads SGHNT; CDR2 reads YYREEE (reference sequence). The CDR3 loop is CASSSGGGRQMESTDTQYF. The CDR3 DNA is TGTGCCAGCAGCTCAGGCGGGGGCCGTCAGATGGAGAGCACAGATACGCAGTATTTT.

The chain has TRBV5-1 and TRBJ1-4; weak D call: TRBD1 (6 bases). There are 15 residues in the CDR3. Trimming cost V 0 bases and J 7 bases, with 13 bases left between them. The germline V gene encodes CDR1 SGHRS and CDR2 YFSETQ. The CDR3 DNA reads TGCGCCAGCAGCTTGGGACAGGCAACAACTGAAAAACTGTTTTTT. It codes for CASSLGQATTEKLFF.

Many counts were recorded for this clonotype. The V gene is TRBV7-2, the J gene TRBJ2-5; D may be TRBD1 or TRBD2 (5 bases each). Germline values: CDR1 SGHTA, CDR2 FQGNSA. Deletions cut 0 bases from V and 7 bases from J, with 9 bases between. CDR3 length: 13 amino acids. In DNA, the CDR3 is TGTGCCAGCAGCTTAGCTTGGGACGGGACCCAGTACTTC. Protein sequence: CASSLAWDGTQYF.

There are a few counts of this clonotype. V is TRBV7-2 and J is TRBJ1-2; maybe TRBD1 (5 bases). V lost 1 base and J 5 bases, leaving 17 bases between the germline ends. The CDR3 runs to 16 residues. Per the germline V gene, CDR1 is SGHTA and CDR2 is FQGNSA. CDR3 sequence reads: CASSLDSTGTGYGYTF. The CDR3 DNA sequence: TGTGCCAGCAGCTTAGACTCAACCGGGACGGGATATGGCTACACCTTC.

Ten or more counts support this clonotype. The V call is TRBV12-3 or TRBV12-4, the J call TRBJ2-5, with 9 bases identical to TRBD1. The ends lost 4 bases at V and 2 bases at J; junction bases unmatched: 8. CDR3 length equals 16 residues. CDR3 protein: CASSWGQGRGQETQYF. The CDR3 coding sequence is TGTGCCAGCAGTTGGGGACAGGGACGGGGTCAAGAGACCCAGTACTTC.

The table lists this clonotype with many counts. The chain combines TRBV7-9 with TRBJ1-2; D gene unclear. The length of the CDR3 is 14 residues. CDR1 is SEHNR and CDR2 is FQNEAQ in the germline V gene (reference sequence). The V and J ends lost 1 base and 0 bases respectively, with 6 bases between them. CDR3 region: CASSLDATNYGYTF. The CDR3 coding sequence is TGTGCCAGCAGCTTAGACGCCACTAACTATGGCTACACCTTC.

This chain links TRBV11-1 with TRBJ2-4; the D call may be TRBD1 or TRBD2 (5 bases each). The J call may be incorrect, as the DNA end agrees better with TRBJ2-7. Germline V gene lookup returns CDR1 SGHAT and CDR2 FQDESV (reference sequence). The CDR3 covers 14 residues. In nucleotides, the CDR3 is TGTGCCAGCAGCTTAGCTATGGGACCCTTCGAGCAGTACTTC. It translates to CASSLAMGPFEQYF.

The sample holds many counts of this clonotype. V gene TRBV12-3 or TRBV12-4 combines with J gene TRBJ1-2, with D perhaps matching TRBD1 (5 bases). The CDR3 loop spans 13 amino acids. V was cut by 2 bases and J by 4 bases, with 8 bases left in between. CDR3 amino acids: CASSLRGGYGYTF. CDR3 DNA sequence: TGTGCCAGCAGTTTACGGGGCGGCTATGGCTACACCTTC.

This sequence joins TRBV7-2 and TRBJ2-1; D is perhaps TRBD2 (6 bases). Germline assignment: CDR1 SGHTA and CDR2 FQGNSA. The CDR3 loop spans 13 amino acids. V was clipped by 5 bases and J by 15 bases, with 20 bases between them. The CDR3 region is CASSPSTRVDWFF. CDR3 bases: TGTGCCAGCAGCCCCTCGACTAGAGTAGATTGGTTCTTC.

This clonotype was counted ten times or more. J is TRBJ2-7 and V is TRBV7-3, with 8 bases fitting TRBD1. Germline V lookup: CDR1 SGHTA, CDR2 FQGTGA. This CDR3 region has 15 residues. V lost 6 bases and J lost 2; bases outside the gene matches: 9. The chain's CDR3 is CASSQRAGGAYEQYF. CDR3 coding DNA: TGTGCCAGCAGTCAAAGGGCAGGGGGCGCCTACGAGCAGTACTTC.

The chain uses TRBV7-9 and TRBJ1-6; 7 positions match TRBD1. Germline trimming cut 5 bases from V and 7 bases from J; bases unmatched to any gene: 14. CDR3 length equals 17 residues. Germline V gene lookup returns CDR1 SEHNR and CDR2 FQNEAQ (reference sequence). This CDR3 is CASSPQFSDRFNSPLHF. As DNA, the CDR3 is TGTGCCAGCAGCCCTCAATTTTCGGACAGGTTCAATTCACCCCTCCACTTT.

About this clonotype: A much more abundant neighbour one base away suggests this may be a read error. The rearrangement uses TRBV7-2 and TRBJ2-7; 15 nucleotides agree with TRBD2. V dropped 4 bases and J dropped 9; count of bases not matched to a gene: 10. The CDR3 has 16 residues. The germline CDR1 and CDR2 sequences are SGHTA and FQGNSA. The CDR3 here is CASSSRTSGGAVVQYF. As DNA, the CDR3 is TGTGCCAGCAGCTCGAGGACTAGCGGGGGGGCCGTCGTGCAGTACTTC.

The chain employs TRBV12-5 and TRBJ1-2; no definite D call. Trimming stripped 6 bases from V and 7 bases from J, with 9 bases between. The CDR3 length is 11 residues. Germline V gene lookup returns CDR1 LGHNT and CDR2 FRNRAP. Here the CDR3 reads CASGECGGYTF. CDR3 sequence (DNA): TGTGCTAGTGGGGAGTGTGGTGGCTACACCTTC.

This clonotype was counted ten times or more. The chain couples TRBV7-2 to TRBJ2-3, with TRBD1 as a possible D gene (7 bases). The CDR3 totals 15 residues. CDR1 SGHTA and CDR2 FQGNSA come from the germline V gene. Trimming cost V 6 bases and J 6 bases, with 19 bases left between them. The CDR3 nucleotides read TGTGCCAGCAGACTAGGGGGCGGGGTGAGGGATACGCAGTATTTT. This gives the protein CASRLGGGVRDTQYF.

This clonotype has a single count. The chain joins TRBV5-1 to TRBJ1-5; D is unresolved. The CDR3 length is 16 residues. Between the trimmed V and J ends, which lost 1 base and 2 bases, there was a span of 13 bases. CDR1 and CDR2 (germline): SGHRS, YFSETQ. CDR3 region: CASSLTGHDGNQPQHF. Here the CDR3 DNA reads TGCGCCAGCAGCTTGACGGGCCACGATGGCAATCAGCCCCAGCATTTT.

The V and J genes are TRBV2 and TRBJ2-3, with D possibly being TRBD1 (6 bases). V gave up 4 bases and J gave up 9 bases, with 14 bases separating them. The germline CDR1 and CDR2 sequences are SNHLY and FYNNEI. The CDR3 sequence is 13 residues long. The CDR3 sequence is CASSANYGQTQYF. As DNA, the CDR3 is TGTGCCAGCAGTGCAAATTACGGACAGACGCAGTATTTT.

This chain links TRBV7-2 with TRBJ1-1; unclear D gene. The CDR3 totals 13 residues. CDR1 and CDR2 (germline): SGHTA, FQGNSA. The germline V and J ends were trimmed by 5 bases and 3 bases, with 10 bases remaining between them. The CDR3, as DNA: TGTGCCAGCAGCAATCCCCTCGACACTGAAGCTTTCTTT. Protein: CASSNPLDTEAFF.

In this sample, this clonotype turned up a few times. The chain couples TRBV14 to TRBJ1-1, with unresolved D. The CDR3 extends over 17 amino acids. Trimming took off 6 bases at V and 2 bases at J, with 22 bases between the two ends. CDR1 is SGHDN and CDR2 is FVKESK in the germline V gene. The CDR3 protein is CASSRFWRDFANTEAFF. The CDR3 DNA sequence: TGTGCCAGCAGTCGTTTTTGGAGGGATTTCGCAAACACTGAAGCTTTCTTT. Full variable domain (missing parts from reference TRBV14 and TRBJ1-1): EAGVTQFPSHSVIEKGQTVTLRCDPISGHDNLYWYRRVMGKEIKFLLHFVKESKQDESGMPNNRFLAERTGGTYSTLKVQPAELEDSGVYFCASSRFWRDFANTEAFFGQGTRLTVV.

This chain joins TRBV20-1 and TRBJ2-2; TRBD2 matches at 10 bases. V trimming: 0 bases; J trimming: 6 bases; junction bases outside the gene matches: 4. CDR1 DFQATT and CDR2 SNEGSKA come from the germline V gene (reference sequence). The CDR3 extends over 15 amino acids. The CDR3 DNA is TGCAGTGCTAGAGATCTAGGACTAGCGGCCGGGGAGCTGTTTTTT. It specifies CSARDLGLAAGELFF.

The gene calls are TRBV29-1 and TRBJ2-3; 8 positions agree with TRBD2. The germline V gene encodes CDR1 SQVTM and CDR2 ANQGSEA. V lost 7 bases to trimming and J lost 1 base; unmatched junction nucleotides: 7. The CDR3 has 14 residues. In DNA form, the CDR3 reads TGCAGCGCGGACGGAGCGGGGGGCACAGATACGCAGTATTTT. Translated, it gives CSADGAGGTDTQYF.

This clonotype was found a few times. CDR3 sequence reads: CNTPGSGAEAFF. Written as DNA, the CDR3 is TGCAATACTCCCGGGTCAGGGGCTGAAGCTTTCTTT. The V and J genes are TRBV20-1 and TRBJ1-1; a weak D match, TRBD1 (6 bases). Germline V gives CDR1 DFQATT, CDR2 SNEGSKA (reference sequence). This CDR3 comprises 12 residues.

Notes on this clonotype: Possible read error: a much larger clone is one base away. The chain uses TRBV4-3 and TRBJ1-2; no firm D call. V lost 3 bases and J 3 bases, leaving 8 bases between the germline ends. Per the germline V gene, CDR1 is LGHNA and CDR2 is YSLEER. The CDR3 spans 13 residues. The CDR3 DNA reads TGCGCCAGCAGCCAGGAAGGCTACTATGGCTACACCTTC. It translates to CASSQEGYYGYTF.

In this sample, this clonotype turned up a few times. V is TRBV4-1 and J is TRBJ2-7; 8 positions match TRBD1. After removal of 5 bases from V and 6 bases from J, the junction contained 9 bases not matched to a gene. The CDR3 covers 14 residues. The germline CDR1 and CDR2 sequences are MGHRA and YSYEKL. For the CDR3, the DNA is TGCGCCAGCAGCGAGGGACAGGACCCCTTCGAGCAGTACTTC. Its translation: CASSEGQDPFEQYF.

On this clonotype: This clone may be a read error of a much larger clone one base away. This sequence joins TRBV27 and TRBJ2-7; D remains ambiguous. Trimming took off 3 bases at V and 5 bases at J, with 11 bases between the two ends. The CDR3 is 13 residues long. Germline V lookup: CDR1 MNHEY, CDR2 SMNVEV (reference sequence). CDR3: CASSFQGFDEQYF. The DNA of the CDR3 is TGTGCCAGCAGTTTTCAAGGGTTCGACGAGCAGTACTTC.